This TCR beta chain was captured in a study of cytomegalovirus exposure and HLA in healthy donors. Study-level results: In a later analysis, CMV-associated beta chains were mostly HLA-associated, it appeared. The study assumed roughly uniform donor sequencing depth for presence/absence analyses.

The PCR ran on 60 Vbeta and 13 Jbeta primers. Some clones are missing from TCRdb's copy, which holds only in-frame ones; the method was immunoSEQ multiplex PCR. The profile shows about 160,000 clones, 70% to 80% of them singletons. This clone has a single count. Its antigen is not known. Germline V lookup: CDR1 SGHDN, CDR2 FVKESK. This CDR3 has 14 amino acids. The V and J ends lost 4 bases and 5 bases respectively, with 14 bases between them. The sequence derives from a female donor in good health and CMV-seronegative. The sequencing input was PBMCs. The chain uses TRBV14 and TRBJ2-5, with a possible D match to TRBD1 (6 bases). CDR3 DNA: TGTGCCAGCAGCCCATACAGGGATCGGGAGACCCAGTACTTC. It codes for CASSPYRDRETQYF.